This is a list of T cell receptor beta chains from one sample in a study of HIV-infected patients and healthy controls. TCRdb independently ran MiXCR on the 5' RACE reads; one entry per CDR3 protein. The table lists approximately 9,300 distinct CDR3 sequences, more than 9% of them singletons. The source was blood, collected before antiretroviral therapy. The source is an adult with HIV infection. Both conserved end residues are part of each CDR3. Each record gives: J gene, D gene, V gene, clone size, CDR3 protein, CDR3 DNA. A D gene is named only where the DNA matches it firmly. Clone size is given for some rows only: seen once, a few or many times, or a class if the clone is expanded.

j_gene: TRBJ1-1
d_gene: NA
v_gene: TRBV6-2/TRBV6-3
abundance: many
CDR3aa: CASSYSVSEPGAHTEAFF
CDR3nt: TGTGCCAGCAGTTACTCCGTCAGCGAGCCGGGGGCGCACACTGAAGCTTTCTTT

j_gene: TRBJ1-2
d_gene: TRBD1
v_gene: TRBV2
abundance: many
CDR3aa: CASSNRGRGGYTF
CDR3nt: TGTGCCAGCAGCAACAGGGGGCGAGGCGGCTACACCTTC

j_gene: TRBJ1-1
d_gene: NA
v_gene: TRBV27
abundance: many
CDR3aa: CASSFRQEATEAFF
CDR3nt: TGTGCCAGCAGTTTTCGGCAGGAGGCCACTGAAGCTTTCTTT

j_gene: TRBJ1-5
d_gene: NA
v_gene: TRBV7-2
abundance: NA
CDR3aa: CSSSLVGHRNSNQPQHF
CDR3nt: TGTTCCAGCAGCTTAGTCGGCCACAGAAATAGCAATCAGCCCCAGCATTTT

j_gene: TRBJ2-7
d_gene: NA
v_gene: TRBV6-5
abundance: many
CDR3aa: CASSYGAGPSYEQYF
CDR3nt: TGTGCCAGCAGTTACGGGGCGGGCCCCTCCTACGAGCAGTACTTC

j_gene: TRBJ2-3
d_gene: TRBD2
v_gene: TRBV7-8
abundance: many
CDR3aa: CASSSGLAEGTDTQYF
CDR3nt: TGTGCCAGCAGCTCGGGACTAGCGGAAGGCACAGATACGCAGTATTTT

j_gene: TRBJ2-3
d_gene: TRBD2
v_gene: TRBV6-2/TRBV6-3
abundance: NA
CDR3aa: CASSLLLAGGPVTDTQYF
CDR3nt: TGTGCCAGCAGTCTCCTACTAGCGGGGGGCCCTGTCACAGATACGCAGTATTTT

j_gene: TRBJ2-5
d_gene: NA
v_gene: TRBV4-1
abundance: once
CDR3aa: CASSQEPDSAGGETQYF
CDR3nt: TGCGCCAGCAGCCAAGAACCGGACAGCGCCGGGGGAGAGACCCAGTACTTC

j_gene: TRBJ2-4
d_gene: NA
v_gene: TRBV12-3/TRBV12-4
abundance: NA
CDR3aa: CASIAGLAKNIQYF
CDR3nt: TGTGCCAGCATTGCAGGGCTGGCCAAAAACATTCAGTACTTC

j_gene: TRBJ2-3
d_gene: TRBD1
v_gene: TRBV9
abundance: many
CDR3aa: CASTKEGARGTDTQYF
CDR3nt: TGTGCCAGCACAAAAGAGGGGGCAAGGGGCACAGATACGCAGTATTTT

j_gene: TRBJ2-3
d_gene: TRBD2
v_gene: TRBV7-8
abundance: many
CDR3aa: CASSLMGAGERTDTQYF
CDR3nt: TGTGCCAGCAGCTTAATGGGAGCGGGAGAACGAACAGATACGCAGTATTTT

j_gene: TRBJ2-5
d_gene: NA
v_gene: TRBV7-2
abundance: many
CDR3aa: CASSVQGIVQETQYF
CDR3nt: TGTGCCAGCAGCGTACAGGGTATCGTACAAGAGACCCAGTACTTC

j_gene: TRBJ1-1
d_gene: NA
v_gene: TRBV2
abundance: NA
CDR3aa: CASSDHTGASTEAFF
CDR3nt: TGTGCCAGCAGTGATCACACAGGAGCTAGCACTGAAGCTTTCTTT

j_gene: TRBJ2-7
d_gene: TRBD2
v_gene: TRBV7-2
abundance: few
CDR3aa: CASTLAGGASSYEQYF
CDR3nt: TGTGCCAGCACCCTAGCGGGGGGGGCGAGCTCCTACGAGCAGTACTTC

j_gene: TRBJ2-1
d_gene: TRBD1
v_gene: TRBV12-3/TRBV12-4
abundance: many
CDR3aa: CASRTGTDNYNEQFF
CDR3nt: TGTGCCAGCAGAACCGGGACAGATAACTACAATGAGCAGTTCTTC

j_gene: TRBJ2-7
d_gene: NA
v_gene: TRBV12-3/TRBV12-4
abundance: NA
CDR3aa: CASSLGDWDEQYF
CDR3nt: TGTGCCAGCAGTTTGGGGGATTGGGACGAGCAGTACTTC

j_gene: TRBJ2-7
d_gene: TRBD2
v_gene: TRBV10-3
abundance: few
CDR3aa: CAISARLASGFSSYEQYF
CDR3nt: TGTGCCATCAGTGCCCGGTTGGCTAGCGGGTTTAGCTCCTACGAGCAGTACTTC

j_gene: TRBJ2-7
d_gene: TRBD1
v_gene: TRBV6-2/TRBV6-3
abundance: few
CDR3aa: CASSVQGLSYEQYF
CDR3nt: TGTGCCAGCAGTGTACAGGGGCTTTCCTACGAGCAGTACTTC

j_gene: TRBJ2-7
d_gene: NA
v_gene: TRBV5-5
abundance: many
CDR3aa: CASSFQLGTPYEQYF
CDR3nt: TGTGCCAGCAGCTTCCAGCTAGGGACCCCCTACGAGCAGTACTTC

j_gene: TRBJ1-3
d_gene: TRBD1
v_gene: TRBV10-2
abundance: many
CDR3aa: CASSPRDRVFSGNTIYF
CDR3nt: TGCGCCAGTTCCCCTCGGGACAGGGTTTTCTCCGGAAACACCATATATTTT

j_gene: TRBJ2-1
d_gene: NA
v_gene: TRBV6-6
abundance: many
CDR3aa: CASNPGTGYTYNEHFF
CDR3nt: TGTGCCAGCAACCCCGGGACTGGATACACCTACAATGAGCATTTCTTC

j_gene: TRBJ2-1
d_gene: NA
v_gene: TRBV11-1
abundance: many
CDR3aa: CASSSERVTYNEQFF
CDR3nt: TGTGCCAGCAGCTCCGAGCGGGTGACCTACAATGAGCAGTTCTTC